This is a list of T cell receptor beta chains from one sample in a study of blood T cell repertoires in COVID-19. The repertoire was sequenced with immunoSEQ multiplex PCR; TCRdb's copy has only in-frame clones and lacks some. The data contain some 190,000 clones, around 84% of them singletons. Sequenced material: peripheral blood. These receptors were taken from a human donor in a cohort sampled during active COVID-19. Both conserved end residues are part of each CDR3. Fields, in order: J gene, D gene, clone size, V gene, CDR3 DNA, CDR3 protein. A D gene is named only where the DNA matches it firmly. Clone size is stated in some rows and not others, as once, few, many or a class when expanded.

>TRBJ2-2|.|.|TRBV28
TGTGCCAGCAGTTTTTTCATCGGGGAGCTGTTTTTT
CASSFFIGELFF
>TRBJ1-2|TRBD1|once|TRBV29-1
TGCAGCGTTGAGACAGGGCGGTCCGTTGGCTACACCTTC
CSVETGRSVGYTF
>TRBJ1-5|.|.|TRBV7-9
TGTGCCAGCAGCTTAGTCGGTCAGCCCCAGCATTTT
CASSLVGQPQHF
>TRBJ2-7|.|.|TRBV7-2
TGTGCCAGCAGCTTAACCGGGAGTAGCGAGCAGTACTTC
CASSLTGSSEQYF
>TRBJ2-3|TRBD1|.|TRBV28
TGTGCCAGCAGTTTATGGGGTGACAGGGATGGGACAGATACGCAGTATTTT
CASSLWGDRDGTDTQYF
>TRBJ1-2|.|.|TRBV10-3
TGTGCCATCAGTGAGTCACTGTTTGGGAGTTATGGCTACACCTTC
CAISESLFGSYGYTF
>TRBJ2-1|.|.|TRBV7-2
TGTGCCAGCAGCTTCCAGTTTGTACAGGAGCAGTTCTTC
CASSFQFVQEQFF
>TRBJ2-5|TRBD2|.|TRBV11-2
TGTGCCAGCAGCTTAGAGTTCGGGCTAGCGGGAGCGGATACCCAGTACTTC
CASSLEFGLAGADTQYF
>TRBJ1-5|.|.|TRBV6-5
TGTGCCAGCAGTACCCACAGGGTTTTTGTGGAGCCCCAGCATTTT
CASSTHRVFVEPQHF
>TRBJ2-3|.|.|TRBV6-5
TGTGCCAGCCGGATTAGCCGCACAGATACGCAGTATTTT
CASRISRTDTQYF
>TRBJ1-5|TRBD1|.|TRBV10-3
TGTGCCATCAGTGTTGGGAGGACAGGGGACCAGCCCCAGCATTTT
CAISVGRTGDQPQHF
>TRBJ1-1|.|.|TRBV25-1
TGTGCCAGCAGAAACAGGGAGGGGGCTTTCTTT
CASRNREGAFF